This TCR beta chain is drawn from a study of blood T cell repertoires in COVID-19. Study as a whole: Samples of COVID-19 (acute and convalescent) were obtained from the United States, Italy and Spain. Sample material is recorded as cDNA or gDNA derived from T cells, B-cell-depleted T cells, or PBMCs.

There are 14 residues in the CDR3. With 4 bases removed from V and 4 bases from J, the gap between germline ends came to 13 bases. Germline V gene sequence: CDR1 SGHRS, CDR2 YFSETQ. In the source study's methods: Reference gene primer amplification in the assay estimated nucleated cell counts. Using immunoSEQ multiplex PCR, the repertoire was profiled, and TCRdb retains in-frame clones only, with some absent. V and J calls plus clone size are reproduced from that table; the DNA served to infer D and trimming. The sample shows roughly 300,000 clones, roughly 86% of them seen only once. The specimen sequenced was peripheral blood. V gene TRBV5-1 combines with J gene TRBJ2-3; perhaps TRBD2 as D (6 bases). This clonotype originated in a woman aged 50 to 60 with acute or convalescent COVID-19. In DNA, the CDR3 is TGCGCCAGCAGCCTCTTGAGCGGGCCAGATACGCAGTATTTT. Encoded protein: CASSLLSGPDTQYF. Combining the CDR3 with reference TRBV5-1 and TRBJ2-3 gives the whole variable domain KAGVTQTPRYLIKTRGQQVTLSCSPISGHRSVSWYQQTPGQGLQFLFEYFSETQRNKGNFPGRFSGRQFSNSRSEMNVSTLELGDSALYLCASSLLSGPDTQYFGPGTRLTVL.